Shown below are 8 T cell receptor beta chains from a single sample sequenced in a study of neurological immune-mediated disorders. Each CDR3 protein is one row after TCRdb ran MiXCR on the 5' RACE reads. The data hold about 52,000 distinct CDR3 sequences, with 3% to 4% observed a single time. Input material: PBMCs. These receptor sequences come from a man in his fifties or sixties with multiple sclerosis.

This clonotype was counted at least ten times. This chain uses TRBV13 with TRBJ1-1; D ambiguous. From germline, CDR1 is PRHDT and CDR2 FYEKMQ (reference sequence). Trimming removed 5 bases from V and 1 base from J, with 11 bases in between. The CDR3 totals 14 residues. CDR3 nucleotide sequence: TGTGCCAGCAGCGTTCGCCGGGGGAACACTGAAGCTTTCTTT. Translating it yields CASSVRRGNTEAFF.

This chain joins TRBV5-1 and TRBJ2-2; D is uncertain. V dropped 3 bases and J dropped 6 bases, with 18 bases sitting between them. The CDR3 is 16 residues long. The germline V gene has CDR1 SGHRS and CDR2 YFSETQ. The CDR3 reads CASSSNQDQVPGELFF. CDR3 nucleotide sequence: TGCGCCAGCAGCTCGAACCAGGACCAGGTCCCCGGGGAGCTGTTTTTT.

Many counts were recorded for this clonotype. This chain connects TRBV20-1 to TRBJ2-1; possible D gene TRBD2, 6 bases. CDR3 length equals 17 residues. V lost 3 bases to trimming and J lost 3 bases, with 21 bases between them. Germline CDR1 reads DFQATT; CDR2 reads SNEGSKA (reference sequence). CDR3 amino acids: CSARAGKGSAGYNEQFF. CDR3 in DNA: TGCAGTGCTAGGGCGGGAAAGGGCTCCGCGGGCTACAATGAGCAGTTCTTC.

This clonotype was observed many times. This sequence joins TRBV7-3 and TRBJ2-3; TRBD2 matches 12 bases. CDR1 and CDR2 (germline): SGHTA, FQGTGA. This CDR3 comprises 15 residues. The V segment lost 5 bases and the J segment 4 bases; nucleotides outside the gene matches: 4. In DNA, the CDR3 is TGTGCCAGCAGCCCTAGCGGGGGGGCAGCAGATACGCAGTATTTT. Its protein is CASSPSGGAADTQYF.

This clonotype was detected many times. The chain joins TRBV11-2 to TRBJ2-3; D ambiguous. The V end was cut by 3 bases, the J end by 2 bases, with 9 bases between. This CDR3 comprises 14 residues. From germline, CDR1 is SGHAT and CDR2 FQNNGV. CDR3 bases: TGTGCCAGCAGCTTGGATCATCCCACAGATACGCAGTATTTT. This encodes CASSLDHPTDTQYF. The whole variable domain, filled in from reference TRBV11-2 and TRBJ2-3, reads EAGVAQSPRYKIIEKRQSVAFWCNPISGHATLYWYQQILGQGPKLLIQFQNNGVVDDSQLPKDRFSAERLKGVDSTLKIQPAKLEDSAVYLCASSLDHPTDTQYFGPGTRLTVL.

In its sample, this clonotype was seen a few times. V is TRBV7-2 and J is TRBJ2-7; possibly TRBD1 for D (6 bases). The V gene's germline CDR1 is SGHTA and CDR2 FQGNSA. Trimming stripped 5 bases from V and 4 bases from J, with 9 bases between. The CDR3 has 12 residues. The CDR3 reads CASSNQGYEQYF. The DNA for the CDR3 is TGTGCCAGCAGCAACCAGGGGTACGAGCAGTACTTC.

This clonotype was detected many times. The chain recombines TRBV5-1 with TRBJ2-1; 7 nucleotides line up with TRBD2. The CDR3 runs to 16 residues. In germline, CDR1 is SGHRS, CDR2 YFSETQ. V dropped 0 bases and J dropped 5; count of bases not matched to a gene: 8. CDR3 residues: CASSLGREFTHNEQFF. CDR3 DNA: TGCGCCAGCAGCTTGGGGCGGGAGTTCACCCACAATGAGCAGTTCTTC.

This chain links TRBV6-1 with TRBJ1-5; TRBD1 might be the D (6 bases). Trimming took 5 bases from V and 3 from J, leaving 11 bases between them. Looked up from germline, CDR1 is MNHNS and CDR2 is SASEGT. This CDR3 is 14 amino acids long. This CDR3 reads CASSSGQPNQPQHF. CDR3 DNA sequence: TGTGCCAGCAGTTCAGGACAGCCCAATCAGCCCCAGCATTTT.